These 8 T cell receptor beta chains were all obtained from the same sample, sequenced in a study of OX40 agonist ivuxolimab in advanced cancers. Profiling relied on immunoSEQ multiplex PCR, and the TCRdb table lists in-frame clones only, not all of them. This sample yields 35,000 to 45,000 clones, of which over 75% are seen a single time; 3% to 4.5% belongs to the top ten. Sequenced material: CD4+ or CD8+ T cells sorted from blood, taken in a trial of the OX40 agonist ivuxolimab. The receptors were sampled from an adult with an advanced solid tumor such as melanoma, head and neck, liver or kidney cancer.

CDR3 sequence (DNA): TGTGCCAGCAGCCAAGATGTTTGGCAGGAGCAGTTCTTC. This codes for CASSQDVWQEQFF. This chain uses TRBV14 with TRBJ2-1, with D uncertain. The CDR3 length is 13 residues. V shed 0 bases and J shed 10 bases, with 10 bases lying between them. Germline V gene sequence: CDR1 SGHDN, CDR2 FVKESK.

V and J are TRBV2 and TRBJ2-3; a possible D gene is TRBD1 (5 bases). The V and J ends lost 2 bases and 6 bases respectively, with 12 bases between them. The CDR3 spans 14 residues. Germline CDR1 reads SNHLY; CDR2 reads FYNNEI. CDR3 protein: CASSERQGRDTQYF. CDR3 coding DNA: TGTGCCAGCAGTGAACGGCAGGGTCGGGATACGCAGTATTTT.

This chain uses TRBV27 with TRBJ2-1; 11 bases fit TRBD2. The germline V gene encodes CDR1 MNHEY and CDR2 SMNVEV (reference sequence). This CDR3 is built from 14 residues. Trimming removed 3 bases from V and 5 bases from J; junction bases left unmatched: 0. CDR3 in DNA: TGTGCCAGCAGTTTGACTAGCGGGAACAATGAGCAGTTCTTC. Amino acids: CASSLTSGNNEQFF.

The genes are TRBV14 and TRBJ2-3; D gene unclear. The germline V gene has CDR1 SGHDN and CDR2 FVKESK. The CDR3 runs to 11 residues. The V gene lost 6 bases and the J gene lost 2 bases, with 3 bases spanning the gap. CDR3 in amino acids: CASSLTDTQYF. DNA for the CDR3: TGTGCCAGCAGTCTCACAGATACGCAGTATTTT.

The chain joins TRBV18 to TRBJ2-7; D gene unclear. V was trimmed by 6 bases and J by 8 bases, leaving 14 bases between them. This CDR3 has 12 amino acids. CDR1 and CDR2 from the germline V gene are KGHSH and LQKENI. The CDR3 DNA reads TGTGCCAGCTCGCCTCTCGGCGAGAAGCAGTACTTC. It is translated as CASSPLGEKQYF.

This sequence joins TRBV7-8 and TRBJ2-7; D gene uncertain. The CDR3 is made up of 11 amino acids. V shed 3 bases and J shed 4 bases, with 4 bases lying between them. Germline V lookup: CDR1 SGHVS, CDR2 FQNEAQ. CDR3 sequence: CASSLQYEQYF. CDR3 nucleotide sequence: TGTGCCAGCAGCTTGCAGTACGAGCAGTACTTC.

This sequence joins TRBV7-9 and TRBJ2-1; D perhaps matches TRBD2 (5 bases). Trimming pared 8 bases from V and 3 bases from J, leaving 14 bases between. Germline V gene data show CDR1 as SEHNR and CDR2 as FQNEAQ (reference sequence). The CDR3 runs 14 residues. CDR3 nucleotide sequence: TGTGCCAGCGCTTGGACTTACCTCTACAATGAGCAGTTCTTC. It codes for CASAWTYLYNEQFF.

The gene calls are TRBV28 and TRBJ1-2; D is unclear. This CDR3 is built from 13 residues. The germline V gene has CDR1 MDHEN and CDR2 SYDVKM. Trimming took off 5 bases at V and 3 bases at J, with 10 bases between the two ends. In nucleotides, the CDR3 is TGTGCCAGCAGTATTCCGGCAGACTATGGCTACACCTTC. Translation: CASSIPADYGYTF.